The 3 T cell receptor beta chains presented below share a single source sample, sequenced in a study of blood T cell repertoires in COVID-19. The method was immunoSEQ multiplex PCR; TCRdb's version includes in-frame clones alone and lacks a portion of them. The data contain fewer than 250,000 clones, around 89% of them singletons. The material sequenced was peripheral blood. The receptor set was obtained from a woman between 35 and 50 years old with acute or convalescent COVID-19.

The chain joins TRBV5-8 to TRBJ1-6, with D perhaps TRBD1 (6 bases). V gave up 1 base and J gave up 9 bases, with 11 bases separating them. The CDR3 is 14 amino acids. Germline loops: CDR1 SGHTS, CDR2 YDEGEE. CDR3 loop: CASSLSAGVSPLHF. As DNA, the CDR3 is TGTGCCAGCAGCTTGTCGGCAGGGGTTTCACCCCTCCACTTT.

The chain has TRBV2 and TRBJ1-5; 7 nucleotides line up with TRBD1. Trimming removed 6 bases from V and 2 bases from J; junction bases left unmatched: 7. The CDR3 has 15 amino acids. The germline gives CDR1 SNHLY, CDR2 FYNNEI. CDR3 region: CASSLRRGGNQPQHF. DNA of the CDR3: TGTGCCAGCAGCCTCCGCAGGGGGGGCAATCAGCCCCAGCATTTT.

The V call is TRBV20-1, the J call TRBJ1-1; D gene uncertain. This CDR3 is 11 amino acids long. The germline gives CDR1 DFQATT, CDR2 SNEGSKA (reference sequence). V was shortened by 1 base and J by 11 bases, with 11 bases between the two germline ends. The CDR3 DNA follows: TGCAGTGCTAGAGTAAAGACACAGGCTTTCTTT. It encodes CSARVKTQAFF.